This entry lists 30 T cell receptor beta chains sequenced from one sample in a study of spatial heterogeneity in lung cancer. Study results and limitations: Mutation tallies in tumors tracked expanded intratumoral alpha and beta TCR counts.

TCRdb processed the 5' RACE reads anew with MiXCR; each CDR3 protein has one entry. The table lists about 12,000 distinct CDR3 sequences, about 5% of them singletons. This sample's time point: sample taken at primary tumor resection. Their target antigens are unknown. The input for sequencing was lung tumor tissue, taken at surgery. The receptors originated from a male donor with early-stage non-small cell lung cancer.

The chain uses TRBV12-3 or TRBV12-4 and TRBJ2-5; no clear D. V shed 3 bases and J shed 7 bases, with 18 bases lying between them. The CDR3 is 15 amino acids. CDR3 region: CASSFQVGTGPTQYF. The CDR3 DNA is TGTGCCAGCAGTTTCCAGGTTGGAACTGGGCCGACCCAGTACTTC.

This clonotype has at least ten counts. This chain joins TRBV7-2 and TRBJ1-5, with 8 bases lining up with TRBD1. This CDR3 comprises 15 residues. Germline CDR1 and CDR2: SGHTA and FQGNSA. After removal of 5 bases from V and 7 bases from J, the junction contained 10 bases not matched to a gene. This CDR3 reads CASSQRQGQGQPQHF. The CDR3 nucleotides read TGTGCCAGCAGCCAACGACAGGGGCAGGGACAGCCCCAGCATTTT.

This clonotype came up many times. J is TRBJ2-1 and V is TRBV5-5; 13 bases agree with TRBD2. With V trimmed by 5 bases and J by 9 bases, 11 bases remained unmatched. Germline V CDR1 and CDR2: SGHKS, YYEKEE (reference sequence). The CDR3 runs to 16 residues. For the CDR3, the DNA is TGTGCCAGCAGGCCCGGGACTAGCGGGGTTGTTAGTGAGCAGTTCTTC. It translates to CASRPGTSGVVSEQFF.

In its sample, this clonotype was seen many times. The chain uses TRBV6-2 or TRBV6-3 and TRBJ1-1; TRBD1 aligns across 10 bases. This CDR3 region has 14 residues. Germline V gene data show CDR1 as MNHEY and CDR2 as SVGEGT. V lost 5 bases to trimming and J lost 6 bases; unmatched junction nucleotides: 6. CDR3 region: CASSPSGTGAEAFF. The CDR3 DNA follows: TGTGCCAGCAGTCCCAGCGGGACAGGGGCTGAAGCTTTCTTT.

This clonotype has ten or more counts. The CDR3 is CASSEEEDYGYTF. Here the CDR3 DNA reads TGTGCCAGCAGTGAAGAAGAGGACTATGGCTACACCTTC. The chain is built from TRBV6-1 and TRBJ1-2, with D uncertain. The V gene lost 1 base and the J gene lost 3 bases, with 6 bases spanning the gap. CDR1 is MNHNS and CDR2 is SASEGT in the germline V gene. This CDR3 has 13 amino acids.

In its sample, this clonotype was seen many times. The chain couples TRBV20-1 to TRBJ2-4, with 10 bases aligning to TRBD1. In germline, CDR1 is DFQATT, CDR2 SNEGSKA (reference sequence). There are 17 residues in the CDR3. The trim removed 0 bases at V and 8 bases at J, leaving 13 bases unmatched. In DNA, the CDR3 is TGCAGTGCTAGAGATACCGGGACAGGGGTTGCTAGGGACATTCAGTACTTC. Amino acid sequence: CSARDTGTGVARDIQYF.

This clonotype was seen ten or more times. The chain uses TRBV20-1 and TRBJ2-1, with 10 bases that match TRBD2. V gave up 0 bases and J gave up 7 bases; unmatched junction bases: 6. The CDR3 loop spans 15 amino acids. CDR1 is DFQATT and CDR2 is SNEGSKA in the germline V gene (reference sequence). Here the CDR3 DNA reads TGCAGTGCTAGAGAACGAGCGGGAGGGTATAATGAGCAGTTCTTC. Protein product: CSARERAGGYNEQFF.

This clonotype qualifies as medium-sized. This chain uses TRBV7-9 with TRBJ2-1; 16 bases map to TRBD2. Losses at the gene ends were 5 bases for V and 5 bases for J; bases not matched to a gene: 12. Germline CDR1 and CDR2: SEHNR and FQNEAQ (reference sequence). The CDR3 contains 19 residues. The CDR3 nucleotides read TGTGCCAGCAGCCTCTTGGGGACTAGCGGGAGGGCCGCAGACAATGAGCAGTTCTTC. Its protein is CASSLLGTSGRAADNEQFF.

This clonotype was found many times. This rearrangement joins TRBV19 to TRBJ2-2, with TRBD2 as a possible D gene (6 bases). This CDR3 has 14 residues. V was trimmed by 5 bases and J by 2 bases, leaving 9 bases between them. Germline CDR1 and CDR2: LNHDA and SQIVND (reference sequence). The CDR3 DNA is TGTGCCAGTAGTCGGAGGGCCAACACCGGGGAGCTGTTTTTT. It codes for CASSRRANTGELFF.

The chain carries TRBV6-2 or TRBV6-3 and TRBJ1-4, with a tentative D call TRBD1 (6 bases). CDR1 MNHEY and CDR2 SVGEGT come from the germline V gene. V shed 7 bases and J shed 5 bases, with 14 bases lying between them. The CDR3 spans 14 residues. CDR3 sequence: CASTLGAGNEKLFF. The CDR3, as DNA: TGTGCCAGCACTCTGGGGGCCGGGAATGAAAAACTGTTTTTT.

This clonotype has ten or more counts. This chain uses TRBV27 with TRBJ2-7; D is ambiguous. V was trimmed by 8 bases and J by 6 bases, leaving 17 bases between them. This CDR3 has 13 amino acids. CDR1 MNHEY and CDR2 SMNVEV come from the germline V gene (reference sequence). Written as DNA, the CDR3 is TGTGCCAGCGGCCTTAGTTCTTCCCTCGAGCAGTACGTC. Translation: CASGLSSSLEQYV.

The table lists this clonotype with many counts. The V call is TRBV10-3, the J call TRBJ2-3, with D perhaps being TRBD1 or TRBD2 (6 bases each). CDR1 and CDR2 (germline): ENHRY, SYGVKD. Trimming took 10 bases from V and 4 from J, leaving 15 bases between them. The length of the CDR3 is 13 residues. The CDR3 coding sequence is TGTGCCACCGAGGTCGGGGGCGCAGATACGCAGTATTTT. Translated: CATEVGGADTQYF.

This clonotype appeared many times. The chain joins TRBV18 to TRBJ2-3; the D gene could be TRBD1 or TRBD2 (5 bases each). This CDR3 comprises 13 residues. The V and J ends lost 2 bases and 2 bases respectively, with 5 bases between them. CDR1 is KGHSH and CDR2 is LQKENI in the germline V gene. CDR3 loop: CASSPGTTDTQYF. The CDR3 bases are TGTGCCAGCTCACCAGGGACCACAGATACGCAGTATTTT.

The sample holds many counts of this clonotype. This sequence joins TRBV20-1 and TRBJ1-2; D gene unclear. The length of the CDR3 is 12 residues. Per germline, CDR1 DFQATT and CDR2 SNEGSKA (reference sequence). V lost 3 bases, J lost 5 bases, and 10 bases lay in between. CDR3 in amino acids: CSASSSSYGYTF. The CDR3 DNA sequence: TGCAGTGCTAGTAGTTCCTCTTATGGCTACACCTTC.

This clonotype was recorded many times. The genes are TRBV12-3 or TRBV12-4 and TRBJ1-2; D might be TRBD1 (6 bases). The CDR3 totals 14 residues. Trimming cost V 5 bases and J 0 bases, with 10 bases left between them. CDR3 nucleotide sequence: TGTGCCAGCAGTCAACAGGGTTCTAACTATGGCTACACCTTC. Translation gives CASSQQGSNYGYTF.

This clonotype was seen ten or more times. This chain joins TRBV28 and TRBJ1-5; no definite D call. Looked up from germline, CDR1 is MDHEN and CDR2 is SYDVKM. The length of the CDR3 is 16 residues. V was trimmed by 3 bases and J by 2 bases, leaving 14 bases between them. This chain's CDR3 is CASSFLVGSGNQPQHF. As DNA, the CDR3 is TGTGCCAGCAGTTTTCTGGTGGGGTCTGGCAATCAGCCCCAGCATTTT.

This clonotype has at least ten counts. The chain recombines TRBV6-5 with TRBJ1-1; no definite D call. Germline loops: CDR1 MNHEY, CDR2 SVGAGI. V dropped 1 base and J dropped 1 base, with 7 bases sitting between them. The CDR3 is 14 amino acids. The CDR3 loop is CASSYLAGNTEAFF. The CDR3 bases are TGTGCCAGCAGTTACTTAGCGGGGAACACTGAAGCTTTCTTT.

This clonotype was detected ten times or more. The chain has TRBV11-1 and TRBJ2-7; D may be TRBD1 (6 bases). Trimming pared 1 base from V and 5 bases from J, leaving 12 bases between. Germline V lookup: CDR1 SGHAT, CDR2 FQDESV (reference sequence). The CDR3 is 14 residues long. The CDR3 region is CASSLVQGFHEQYF. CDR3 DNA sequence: TGTGCCAGCAGCTTAGTCCAGGGGTTCCACGAGCAGTACTTC.

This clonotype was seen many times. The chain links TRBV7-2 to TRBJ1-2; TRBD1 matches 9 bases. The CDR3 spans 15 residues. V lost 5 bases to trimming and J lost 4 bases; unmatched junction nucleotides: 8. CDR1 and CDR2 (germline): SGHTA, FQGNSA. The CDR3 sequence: CASSQRTGDGYGYTF. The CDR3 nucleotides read TGTGCCAGCAGCCAACGGACAGGGGATGGCTATGGCTACACCTTC.

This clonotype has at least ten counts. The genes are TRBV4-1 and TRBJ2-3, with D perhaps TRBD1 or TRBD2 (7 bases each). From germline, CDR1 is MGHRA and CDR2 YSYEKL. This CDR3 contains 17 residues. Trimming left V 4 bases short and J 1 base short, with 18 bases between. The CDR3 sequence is CASSPRGGGGRTDTQYF. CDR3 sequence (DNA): TGCGCCAGCAGCCCGCGAGGGGGCGGGGGTCGCACAGATACGCAGTATTTT.

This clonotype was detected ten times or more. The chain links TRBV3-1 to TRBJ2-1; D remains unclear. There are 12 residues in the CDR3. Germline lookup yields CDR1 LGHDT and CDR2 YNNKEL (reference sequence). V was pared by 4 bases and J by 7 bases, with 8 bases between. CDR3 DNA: TGTGCCAGCAGCCGCACGGGTAATGAGCAGTTCTTC. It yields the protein CASSRTGNEQFF.

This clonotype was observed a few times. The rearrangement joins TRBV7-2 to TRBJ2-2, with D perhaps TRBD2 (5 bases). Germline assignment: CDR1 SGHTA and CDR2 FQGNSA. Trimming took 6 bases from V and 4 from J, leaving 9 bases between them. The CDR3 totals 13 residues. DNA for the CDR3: TGTGCCAGCAGTAACCGGGGCACCGGGGAGCTGTTTTTT. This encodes CASSNRGTGELFF.

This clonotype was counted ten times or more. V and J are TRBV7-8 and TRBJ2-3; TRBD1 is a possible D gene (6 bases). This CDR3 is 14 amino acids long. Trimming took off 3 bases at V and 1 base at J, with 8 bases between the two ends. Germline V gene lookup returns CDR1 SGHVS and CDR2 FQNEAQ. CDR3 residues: CASSFAGGTDTQYF. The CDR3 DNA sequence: TGTGCCAGCAGCTTCGCAGGGGGCACAGATACGCAGTATTTT.

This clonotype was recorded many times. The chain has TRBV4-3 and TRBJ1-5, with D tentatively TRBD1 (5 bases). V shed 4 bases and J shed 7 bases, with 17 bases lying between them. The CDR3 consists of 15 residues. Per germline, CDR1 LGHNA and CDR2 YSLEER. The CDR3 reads CASSLSIGGGQPQHF. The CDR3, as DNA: TGCGCCAGCAGCCTATCCATTGGGGGAGGACAGCCCCAGCATTTT.

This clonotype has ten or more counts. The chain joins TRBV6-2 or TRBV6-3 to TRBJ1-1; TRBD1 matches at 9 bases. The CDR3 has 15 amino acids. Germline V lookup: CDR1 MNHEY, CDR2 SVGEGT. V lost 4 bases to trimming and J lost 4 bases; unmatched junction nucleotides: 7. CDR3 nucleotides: TGTGCCAGCAGTTCACCGGGACAGGGAATCACTGAAGCTTTCTTT. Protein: CASSSPGQGITEAFF.

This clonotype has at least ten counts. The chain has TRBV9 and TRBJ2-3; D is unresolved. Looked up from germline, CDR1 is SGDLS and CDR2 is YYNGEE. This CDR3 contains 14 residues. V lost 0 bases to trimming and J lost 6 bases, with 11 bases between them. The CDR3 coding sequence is TGTGCCAGCAGCGTAGGAACTGTCGTGGATACGCAGTATTTT. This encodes CASSVGTVVDTQYF.

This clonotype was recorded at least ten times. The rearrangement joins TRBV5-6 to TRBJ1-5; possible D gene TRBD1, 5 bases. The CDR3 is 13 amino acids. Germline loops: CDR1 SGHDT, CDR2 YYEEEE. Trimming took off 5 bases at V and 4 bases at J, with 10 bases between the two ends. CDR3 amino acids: CASSMGVNQPQHF. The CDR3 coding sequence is TGTGCCAGCAGTATGGGGGTGAATCAGCCCCAGCATTTT.

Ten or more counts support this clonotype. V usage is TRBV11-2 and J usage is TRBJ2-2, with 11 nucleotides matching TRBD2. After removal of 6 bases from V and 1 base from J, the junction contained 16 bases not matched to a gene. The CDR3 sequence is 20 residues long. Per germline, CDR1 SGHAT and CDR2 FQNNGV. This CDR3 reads CASRSIPGLAVEGNTGELFF. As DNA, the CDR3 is TGTGCCAGCAGATCAATACCGGGACTAGCGGTTGAGGGGAACACCGGGGAGCTGTTTTTT. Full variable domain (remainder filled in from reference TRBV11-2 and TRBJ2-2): EAGVAQSPRYKIIEKRQSVAFWCNPISGHATLYWYQQILGQGPKLLIQFQNNGVVDDSQLPKDRFSAERLKGVDSTLKIQPAKLEDSAVYLCASRSIPGLAVEGNTGELFFGEGSRLTVL.

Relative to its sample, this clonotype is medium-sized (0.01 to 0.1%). CDR3 loop: CASSLWRGTNTDTQYF. In DNA, the CDR3 is TGTGCCAGCAGTCTATGGCGCGGGACCAACACAGATACGCAGTATTTT. The rearrangement joins TRBV7-2 to TRBJ2-3; possible D gene TRBD2, 6 bases. This CDR3 has 16 amino acids. The V end was cut by 6 bases, the J end by 2 bases, with 18 bases between. Per germline, CDR1 SGHTA and CDR2 FQGNSA.

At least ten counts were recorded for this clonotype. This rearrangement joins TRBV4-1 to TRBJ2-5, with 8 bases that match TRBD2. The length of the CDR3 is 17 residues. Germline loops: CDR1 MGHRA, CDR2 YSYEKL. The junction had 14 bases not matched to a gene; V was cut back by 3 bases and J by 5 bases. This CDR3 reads CASSQHPPGLGTETQYF. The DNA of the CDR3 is TGCGCCAGCAGCCAGCATCCACCGGGACTAGGGACGGAGACCCAGTACTTC.